The 8 T cell receptor beta chains reported below all come from one sample, sequenced in a study of technical replicates of blood from a handful of donors. Only in-frame clones appear in the TCRdb table, and some are missing; sequencing was by immunoSEQ multiplex PCR. This table holds some 49,000 clones, roughly 90% found once. Material: PBMCs. These receptors were collected from a human donor in good health. Some clones in this sample may be carry-over from other donors' samples.

This sequence joins TRBV13 and TRBJ2-7, with D tentatively TRBD2 (6 bases). This CDR3 region has 13 residues. The germline V gene has CDR1 PRHDT and CDR2 FYEKMQ (reference sequence). The V end lost 6 bases, the J end lost 5 bases, and 14 bases lay between the germline ends. CDR3 amino acids: CASRMTRAHEQYF. Written as DNA, the CDR3 is TGTGCCAGCAGGATGACTAGAGCCCACGAGCAGTACTTC. Looking up the rest from reference TRBV13 and TRBJ2-7 gives the full variable domain: AAGVIQSPRHLIKEKRETATLKCYPIPRHDTVYWYQQGPGQDPQFLISFYEKMQSDKGSIPDRFSAQQFSDYHSELNMSSLELGDSALYFCASRMTRAHEQYFGPGTRLTVT.

V is TRBV2 and J is TRBJ2-5; no firm D call. The V gene lost 2 bases and the J gene lost 1 base, with 8 bases spanning the gap. CDR3 size: 14 residues. CDR1 is SNHLY and CDR2 is FYNNEI in the germline V gene. CDR3 sequence reads: CASSELTVQETQYF. DNA of the CDR3: TGTGCCAGCAGTGAACTAACAGTCCAAGAGACCCAGTACTTC.

The chain recombines TRBV28 with TRBJ1-2; no reliable D call. CDR3 length equals 11 residues. The germline CDR1 and CDR2 sequences are MDHEN and SYDVKM. V lost 6 bases and J lost 3, with 5 bases in between. The chain's CDR3 is CASSPDYGYTF. The CDR3 bases are TGTGCCAGCAGCCCTGACTATGGCTACACCTTC.

The CDR3 here is CASSSRLAGAGTDTQYF. CDR3 nucleotides: TGTGCCAGCAGCTCCAGACTAGCGGGGGCCGGCACAGATACGCAGTATTTT. The V gene is TRBV5-4, the J gene TRBJ2-3; 12 bases align to TRBD2. The CDR3 extends over 17 amino acids. Trimming at V came to 3 bases and at J to 1 base, leaving 6 bases not matched to a gene. Germline values: CDR1 SGHNT, CDR2 YYREEE (reference sequence). The full variable domain, completed using reference TRBV5-4 and TRBJ2-3, is ETGVTQSPTHLIKTRGQQVTLRCSSQSGHNTVSWYQQALGQGPQFIFQYYREEENGRGNFPPRFSGLQFPNYSSELNVNALELDDSALYLCASSSRLAGAGTDTQYFGPGTRLTVL.

The chain links TRBV6-4 to TRBJ2-3, with 8 bases matching TRBD2. The length of the CDR3 is 15 residues. The germline gives CDR1 MRHNA, CDR2 SNTAGT. Trimming took 0 bases from V and 2 from J; bases not matched to a gene: 1. For the CDR3, the DNA is TGTGCCAGCAGTGACTCCGGGAGGGCCACAGATACGCAGTATTTT. It is translated as CASSDSGRATDTQYF.

The V gene is TRBV5-1, the J gene TRBJ2-7, with 8 bases fitting TRBD2. V lost 0 bases, J lost 6 bases, and 8 bases stayed unmatched. CDR1 SGHRS and CDR2 YFSETQ come from the germline V gene. This CDR3 comprises 15 residues. This CDR3 reads CASSLVGLGGSEQYF. The CDR3 DNA sequence: TGCGCCAGCAGCTTGGTGGGACTAGGGGGGAGCGAGCAGTACTTC.

The rearrangement uses TRBV5-1 and TRBJ1-1; TRBD1 aligns across 8 bases. Trimming at V came to 0 bases and at J to 4 bases, leaving 2 bases not matched to a gene. CDR1 is SGHRS, CDR2 YFSETQ, per germline. This CDR3 has 14 residues. CDR3 loop: CASSLGQGPTEAFF. DNA of the CDR3: TGCGCCAGCAGCTTGGGACAGGGGCCCACTGAAGCTTTCTTT.

The rearrangement links TRBV7-8 to TRBJ1-2; perhaps TRBD1 as D (6 bases). From germline, CDR1 is SGHVS and CDR2 FQNEAQ. The CDR3 totals 15 residues. Between the trimmed V and J ends, which lost 5 bases and 3 bases, there was a span of 16 bases. The CDR3 sequence: CASSPREGGDYGYTF. In nucleotides, the CDR3 is TGTGCCAGCAGCCCAAGGGAGGGGGGAGACTATGGCTACACCTTC.